A selection of T cell receptor beta chains follows, all from one sample in a study of cytomegalovirus exposure and HLA in healthy donors. The method was immunoSEQ multiplex PCR; TCRdb's version includes in-frame clones alone and lacks a portion of them. The table has over 200,000 clones, around 80% seen once. The sequenced sample was PBMCs. All receptors derive from a male donor in good health and CMV-seronegative. Both conserved end residues are part of each CDR3. A D gene is named only where the DNA matches it firmly. Only some rows state a clone size, as once, few, many or a class for expanded clones.

V,D,J,size,DNA,CDR3
TRBV18,.,TRBJ1-5,.,TGTGCCAGCTCACCTGGGGAGGGGCGCAGTGATCAGCCCCAGCATTTT,CASSPGEGRSDQPQHF
TRBV18,TRBD2,TRBJ2-3,.,TGTGCCAGCTCATACCTAGCGGGAGGAACAGATACGCAGTATTTT,CASSYLAGGTDTQYF
TRBV27,.,TRBJ1-5,.,TGTGCCAGCAGCCCAAGTAGGCTTGGGCGCAATCAGCCCCAGCATTTT,CASSPSRLGRNQPQHF
TRBV11-2,.,TRBJ2-6,.,TGTGCCAGCAGCTTAGAATGGGGAGCTGGGGCCAACGTCCTGACTTTC,CASSLEWGAGANVLTF
TRBV4-1,.,TRBJ1-2,.,TGCGCCAGCAGCCGTGCCACAGGGACCTATGGCTACACCTTC,CASSRATGTYGYTF
TRBV5-4,.,TRBJ2-2,once,TGTGCCAGCAGCTTGGTCGGGAGCGGGGAGCTGTTTTTT,CASSLVGSGELFF
TRBV6-5,TRBD1,TRBJ1-2,.,TGTGCCAGCAGTCCGGGACAGGGGAGTGGCTACACCTTC,CASSPGQGSGYTF
TRBV5-5,TRBD2,TRBJ2-5,.,TGTGCCAGCAGCCCTGGAGCGGGAGGGCCGGAGACCCAGTACTTC,CASSPGAGGPETQYF
TRBV27,TRBD1,TRBJ1-4,.,TGTGCCAGCAGTCAGGGGACAGGGGGGGAAAAACTGTTTTTT,CASSQGTGGEKLFF
TRBV18,.,TRBJ1-1,.,TGTGCCAGCTCACCGAGAAGTGACACTGAAGCTTTCTTT,CASSPRSDTEAFF
TRBV6-6,.,TRBJ1-2,once,TGTGCCAGCGCGCCAGCCCCTTCTAGAGGCTACACCTTC,CASAPAPSRGYTF
TRBV4-2,TRBD1,TRBJ1-3,.,TGTGCCAGCAGCCACACCACAGGGGGTGGAAACACCATATATTTT,CASSHTTGGGNTIYF
TRBV21-1,.,TRBJ2-7,once,TGTGCCAGCAGCACGGACAGGGGAACCTACGAGCAGTACTTC,CASSTDRGTYEQYF
TRBV7-9,.,TRBJ1-5,.,TGTGCCAGCAGCTTTTATAGCGGGACCGGGGGCAATCAGCCCCAGCATTTT,CASSFYSGTGGNQPQHF
TRBV28,TRBD1,TRBJ2-7,.,TGTGCCAGCAGTCCCACCGGGACAGGGCTCTACGAGCAGTACTTC,CASSPTGTGLYEQYF
TRBV27,.,TRBJ2-5,.,TGTGCCAGCAGTTCTCCCGGAGGGGCAGAGACCCAGTACTTC,CASSSPGGAETQYF
TRBV6-5,.,TRBJ2-7,.,TGTGCCAGCAGTTACTCGCAGGGAACCTACGAGCAGTACTTC,CASSYSQGTYEQYF
TRBV6-1,TRBD2,TRBJ2-7,.,TGTGCCAGCACTATGGCGGGAGTTGGAACCTACGAGCAGTACTTC,CASTMAGVGTYEQYF
TRBV6-1,.,TRBJ2-5,.,TGTGCCAGCAGCTCGGGACTCCCGCCAGAGACCCAGTACTTC,CASSSGLPPETQYF
TRBV5-4,TRBD2,TRBJ2-7,few,TGTGCCAGCAGCTTTCGCGGGAGTCACGAGCAGTACTTC,CASSFRGSHEQYF
TRBV19,TRBD2,TRBJ2-7,.,TGTGCCAGTAGTATTTCAGCGGGGGGAATCTACGAGCAGTACTTC,CASSISAGGIYEQYF
TRBV5-4,TRBD2,TRBJ2-2,.,TGTGCCAGCAGCCCTGGGACTAGCGGGATCTTGGCTCCCGGGGAGCTGTTTTTT,CASSPGTSGILAPGELFF
TRBV6-5,.,TRBJ2-3,.,TGTGCCAGCAGTTACGTGGGGGGAAGCACAGATACGCAGTATTTT,CASSYVGGSTDTQYF
TRBV28,.,TRBJ1-4,.,TGTGCCAGCAGCTACATTCTGGGCGGGTCTATCGAAAAACTGTTTTTT,CASSYILGGSIEKLFF
TRBV18,TRBD1,TRBJ2-7,.,TGTGCCAGCTCACCACCCGGGACAGGGCCCAGCTCCTACGAGCAGTACTTC,CASSPPGTGPSSYEQYF
TRBV28,.,TRBJ2-2,.,TGTGCCAGCAGTTTGCCCAGGGCGCCCGGAGAGCTGTTTTTT,CASSLPRAPGELFF
TRBV5-4,.,TRBJ2-5,once,TGTGCCAGCAGCTTGGCCGGGAGAAGGGAGACCCAGTACTTC,CASSLAGRRETQYF
TRBV29-1,.,TRBJ1-1,.,TGCAGCGTGGGGAACTATAGGGGAGGGAACACTGAAGCTTTCTTT,CSVGNYRGGNTEAFF